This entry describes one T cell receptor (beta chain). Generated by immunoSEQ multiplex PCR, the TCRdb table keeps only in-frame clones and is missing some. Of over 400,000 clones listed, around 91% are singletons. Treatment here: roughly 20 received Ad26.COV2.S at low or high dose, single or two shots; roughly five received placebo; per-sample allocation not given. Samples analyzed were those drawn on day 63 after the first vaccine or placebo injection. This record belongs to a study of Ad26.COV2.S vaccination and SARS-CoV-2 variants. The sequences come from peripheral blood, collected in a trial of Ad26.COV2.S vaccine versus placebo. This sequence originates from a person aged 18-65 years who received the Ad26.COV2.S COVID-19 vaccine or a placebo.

The CDR3: CASSMGTGVTEAFF. Here the CDR3 DNA reads TGTGCCAGTAGTATGGGGACAGGGGTCACTGAAGCTTTCTTT. The J gene is TRBJ1-1, the V gene TRBV19; 10 bases fit TRBD1. The germline V gene has CDR1 LNHDA and CDR2 SQIVND (reference sequence). The CDR3 consists of 14 residues. Trimming removed 3 bases from V and 4 bases from J; junction bases left unmatched: 2.